Included here is one T cell receptor beta chain sequence, with context. The antigen is undetermined. This specimen belongs to a study of T-cell reconstitution after alpha-beta-depleted transplantation in children. Study outcomes and limitations: After transplant, high TCRbeta diversity at day 60 in some patients arose from surviving recipient T cells and thymic progenitors. Newly made T cells mostly supplied T-cell counts and diversity one year after transplant. Approximately two months post-transplant, alpha-beta T cells reportedly originated from several hundred expanded graft clones.

Trimming removed 4 bases from V and 2 bases from J, with 18 bases in between. Per germline, CDR1 MNHEY and CDR2 SMNVEV (reference sequence). The CDR3 sequence is 16 residues long. Preparation of the TCRbeta library used unique molecular identifiers. TCRdb reanalysed the PCR reads using MiXCR and keeps one entry per CDR3 protein. The repertoire consists of about 340,000 distinct CDR3 sequences, with 15% to 20% occurring once and the leading ten covering about 41%. The chain combines TRBV27 with TRBJ2-7; D is unresolved. The receptor comes from a male patient aged 2-10 years who had a stem cell transplant for acute lymphoblastic leukemia, so the T cells may come from the graft donor. Material: PBMCs, mostly from graft donor cells, obtained 360 days after TCRalphabeta/CD19-depleted stem cell transplant. Here the CDR3 reads CASSSSDTLPTYEQYF. The CDR3 bases are TGTGCCAGCAGTTCCTCTGACACCTTGCCTACCTACGAGCAGTACTTC.